This TCR beta chain appears in the sequencing data of a study of immune evolution from preneoplasia to lung adenocarcinoma. Overall study context: HLA loss of heterozygosity: under 7.5% AIS, about 14% MIA, 30% to 35% ADC, none AAH. Findings and caveats of the study: Later-stage lesions seemingly showed higher T cell density and diversity than normal lung. Top clone frequencies peaked in normal lung, apparently declining through invasive adenocarcinoma.

Concerning this clone: Its specificity is unknown.

Patients had resection in Japan or China between the mid-2010s and the late 2010s. Germline-derived CDR1 and CDR2 are SQVTM and ANQGSEA. This CDR3 has 15 residues. Trimming stripped 6 bases from V and 1 base from J, with 15 bases between. The assay was immunoSEQ multiplex PCR, and TCRdb's table has in-frame clones only and misses some. The repertoire holds about 6,300 clones, less than 85% seen once, with about 12% in the top ten. Specimen: FFPE minimally invasive lung adenocarcinoma tissue. The receptor was isolated from a person between 65 and 80 years old with lung adenocarcinoma. The V gene is TRBV29-1, the J gene TRBJ2-2, with D possibly being TRBD1 or TRBD2 (6 bases each). CDR3 loop: CSVVLQGGNTGELFF. In DNA, the CDR3 is TGCAGCGTCGTCTTACAGGGAGGGAACACCGGGGAGCTGTTTTTT.